The source of this TCR beta chain is a study of long-term antiretroviral therapy in people with HIV. Remarks on this clone: The antigen is not known.

V dropped 1 base and J dropped 5 bases, with 11 bases sitting between them. This CDR3 contains 14 residues. Germline-derived CDR1 and CDR2 are LNHDA and SQIVND (reference sequence). Study-wide points: The clones with expansion before ART were dominant in the repertoire at all time points. Patients on ART gained diversity, which nonetheless stayed below transplant donor controls. Spans of CDR3 length were tighter for HIV repertoires than for controls.

Running of the v3.0 immunoSEQ assay took place at survey level. Sequencing used immunoSEQ multiplex PCR; TCRdb keeps in-frame clones, though not all of them. The sample lists around 15,000 clones, about three quarters occurring once. The origin of this receptor is a man aged 35 to 55 with HIV. J is TRBJ1-2 and V is TRBV19; TRBD1 might be the D (6 bases). Specimen: unsorted PBMCs, collected 2.1 years after starting antiretroviral therapy. DNA for the CDR3: TGTGCCAGTAGTATAGCCGGGGGCGTATATGGCTACACCTTC. The encoded protein is CASSIAGGVYGYTF.